This TCR beta chain was found in a study of cytomegalovirus exposure and HLA in healthy donors. Findings and limits, study-wide: The majority of CMV-associated TCR beta chains were reported as apparently HLA-restricted in a later analysis. In an earlier analysis, in some 600 donors, most V segments appeared productive either ~90% or ~30% of the time. Some TCR beta chains (roughly 160 of them) were listed as cytomegalovirus-associated.

Per germline, CDR1 LNHDA and CDR2 SQIVND (reference sequence). This CDR3 region has 14 residues. The germline V and J ends were trimmed by 2 bases and 5 bases, with 9 bases remaining between them. Worth noting for this clone: Its cognate antigen is unknown.

The PCR ran on 60 Vbeta and 13 Jbeta primers. Sequencing was performed with immunoSEQ multiplex PCR; in TCRdb, only in-frame clones are kept and a portion is missing. Among around 120,000 clones, about four fifths were seen once, and the ten largest hold 0.55% to 0.85%. The J gene is TRBJ2-2, the V gene TRBV19; D not resolved. The sample was PBMCs. This sequence originates from a man aged 18 to 29 in good health and CMV-seronegative. CDR3 sequence (DNA): TGTGCCAGTAGTATATACGAACAGACCGGGGAGCTGTTTTTT. The encoded protein is CASSIYEQTGELFF.